This TCR beta chain derives from a study of a mutant IDH1 vaccine in newly diagnosed glioma. Study as a whole: Vaccination started 4-6 weeks after radiotherapy alone, or with temozolomide cycles. At week 47 came visit V13, while visit V12 had come at week 35. Findings of the study overall: The occurrence of vaccine-induced immune responses was seen in 80% to 95% of patients.

Sequencing used immunoSEQ multiplex PCR; TCRdb keeps in-frame clones, though not all of them. This table holds about 72,000 clones, approximately 84% found once. To note about this clone: Its antigen remains unidentified.

V lost 4 bases to trimming and J lost 12 bases; unmatched junction nucleotides: 11. Germline V lookup: CDR1 SNHLY, CDR2 FYNNEI. The CDR3 covers 16 residues. Regarding time point: week 35, safety follow-up. A single vaccine dose contained 300 ug of mutant IDH1 20-mer peptide, and topical imiquimod was used with it. Donor tumors were new WHO grade 3 or 4 IDH1-mutant, ATRX-lost astrocytomas. This TCR was recovered from a man aged 18 to 35 with glioma. This rearrangement joins TRBV2 to TRBJ2-1; 14 positions agree with TRBD2. Sequenced material: PBMCs, taken from a glioma patient whose treatment included an IDH1 peptide vaccine. In DNA, the CDR3 is TGTGCCAGCAGTGGGGGGTTAGGACTAGCGGGGGGCAGGCAGTTCTTC. This translates into CASSGGLGLAGGRQFF.